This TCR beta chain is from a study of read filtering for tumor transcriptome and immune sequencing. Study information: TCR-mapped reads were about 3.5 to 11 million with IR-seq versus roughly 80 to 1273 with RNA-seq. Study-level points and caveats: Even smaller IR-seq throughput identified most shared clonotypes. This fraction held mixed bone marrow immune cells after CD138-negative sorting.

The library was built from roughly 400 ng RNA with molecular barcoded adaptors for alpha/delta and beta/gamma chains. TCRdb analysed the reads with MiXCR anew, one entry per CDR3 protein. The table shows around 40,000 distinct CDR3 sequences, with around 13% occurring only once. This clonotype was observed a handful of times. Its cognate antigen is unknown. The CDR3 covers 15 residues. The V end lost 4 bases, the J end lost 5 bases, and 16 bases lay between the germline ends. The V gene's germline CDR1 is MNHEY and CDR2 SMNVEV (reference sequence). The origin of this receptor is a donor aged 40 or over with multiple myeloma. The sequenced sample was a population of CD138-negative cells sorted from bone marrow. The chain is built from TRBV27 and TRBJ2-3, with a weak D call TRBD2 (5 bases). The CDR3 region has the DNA TGTGCCAGCAGTTCAGGACGGTCGGGGAGAGATACGCAGTATTTT. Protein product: CASSSGRSGRDTQYF.